The source of this T cell receptor beta chain is a study of blood T cell repertoires in COVID-19. For the study at large: Spain, Italy and the United States supplied samples that represented acute and convalescent COVID-19. T cells, B-cell-depleted T cells, or PBMCs supplied cDNA or gDNA.

Between the trimmed V and J ends, which lost 1 base and 3 bases, there was a span of 11 bases. The CDR3 has 15 amino acids. Looked up from germline, CDR1 is SEHNR and CDR2 is FQNEAQ (reference sequence). This clone appeared a single time. Source study methods: Reference gene primers were amplified, and this amplification served to estimate nucleated cell counts. TCRdb's copy holds only in-frame clones and misses some; the assay was immunoSEQ multiplex PCR. V and J calls and clone size are copied from that table; D and trimming were computed from the DNA. The table lists more than 45,000 clones, roughly 89% of them singletons, with 6% to 6.5% in the top ten.

This TCR was sampled from a man in his 70s with active COVID-19. The chain joins TRBV7-9 to TRBJ2-3; a weak D match, TRBD2 (5 bases). Sequencing was carried out using peripheral blood. The CDR3 here is CASSLGAGGTDTQYF. CDR3 nucleotide sequence: TGTGCCAGCAGCTTAGGGGCAGGCGGGACAGATACGCAGTATTTT.